What follows are 16 T cell receptor beta chains derived from one specimen sequenced in a study of T cell responses to AZD1222 COVID-19 vaccine. Repertoires were generated with immunoSEQ multiplex PCR, while TCRdb's copy carries only in-frame clones and drops some. In the table there are 95,000 to 150,000 clones, roughly nine tenths of which are singletons. The material was peripheral blood, obtained on day 0 of AZD1222 vaccination. The receptors come from an adult in good health.

This clone was detected only once. The genes are TRBV11-2 and TRBJ2-1; D not certain. Germline CDR1 reads SGHAT; CDR2 reads FQNNGV. Trimming took off 7 bases at V and 6 bases at J, with 16 bases between the two ends. The CDR3 totals 14 residues. The CDR3 DNA reads as TGTGCCAGCACCGGAGCCCCTTTGGGCAATGAGCAGTTCTTC. Translated: CASTGAPLGNEQFF.

J is TRBJ1-4 and V is TRBV2, with a weak D call TRBD1 (5 bases). Looked up from germline, CDR1 is SNHLY and CDR2 is FYNNEI. CDR3 size: 16 residues. Deletions cut 0 bases from V and 0 bases from J, with 8 bases between. CDR3 sequence: CASSEAGAATNEKLFF. The CDR3 DNA reads TGTGCCAGCAGTGAAGCAGGGGCTGCAACTAATGAAAAACTGTTTTTT.

The chain carries TRBV25-1 and TRBJ1-1, with D possibly being TRBD1 (6 bases). The CDR3 extends over 14 amino acids. Germline CDR1 is MGHDK and CDR2 is SYGVNS. The V end lost 7 bases, the J end lost 8 bases, and 20 bases lay between the germline ends. The CDR3 here is CASTDWGAIREAFF. The CDR3 DNA reads TGTGCCAGCACCGACTGGGGGGCGATCAGGGAAGCTTTCTTT.

The rearrangement links TRBV7-3 to TRBJ1-1, with D possibly TRBD1 on 6 matching bases. The CDR3 sequence is 12 residues long. In germline, CDR1 is SGHTA, CDR2 FQGTGA. Deletions cut 5 bases from V and 5 bases from J, with 9 bases between. The CDR3 region is CASSLRGTEAFF. The CDR3 DNA sequence: TGTGCCAGCAGCCTCAGGGGTACTGAAGCTTTCTTT.

The V gene is TRBV11-3, the J gene TRBJ1-1; no clear D. Germline V gene lookup returns CDR1 SGHNT and CDR2 YENEEA. The CDR3 runs 14 residues. V was clipped by 0 bases and J by 1 base, with 6 bases between them. The CDR3 region has the DNA TGTGCCAGCAGCTTAGATCCGACGAACACTGAAGCTTTCTTT. It encodes CASSLDPTNTEAFF.

The rearrangement links TRBV3-1 (or the pseudogene TRBV3-2) to TRBJ1-1; D ambiguous. Trimming shortened V by 1 base and J by 7 bases, and 4 bases separated the two germline ends. The CDR3 spans 11 residues. Germline lookup yields CDR1 LGHDT and CDR2 YNNKEL (reference sequence). CDR3 sequence reads: CASSQGIEAFF. In DNA form, the CDR3 reads TGTGCCAGCAGCCAAGGTATTGAAGCTTTCTTT.

V gene TRBV5-6 combines with J gene TRBJ2-7, with D tentatively TRBD1 (6 bases). Trimming shortened V by 2 bases and J by 0 bases, and 15 bases separated the two germline ends. Germline CDR1 reads SGHDT; CDR2 reads YYEEEE. This CDR3 is 16 amino acids long. CDR3 sequence (DNA): TGTGCCAGCAGCTTTTCAACCGGGACAACCTCCTACGAGCAGTACTTC. This encodes CASSFSTGTTSYEQYF. Together with reference TRBV5-6 and TRBJ2-7, the CDR3 gives the full variable domain: DAGVTQSPTHLIKTRGQQVTLRCSPKSGHDTVSWYQQALGQGPQFIFQYYEEEERQRGNFPDRFSGHQFPNYSSELNVNALLLGDSALYLCASSFSTGTTSYEQYFGPGTRLTVT.

The chain combines TRBV20-1 with TRBJ2-7; 9 bases match TRBD1. Looked up from germline, CDR1 is DFQATT and CDR2 is SNEGSKA (reference sequence). Trimming removed 3 bases from V and 6 bases from J; junction bases left unmatched: 12. This CDR3 spans 15 amino acids. The CDR3 nucleotides read TGCAGTGCTAGTCCTTCGGGACAGGGAGACCGCGAGCAGTACTTC. Protein: CSASPSGQGDREQYF.

This chain links TRBV24-1 with TRBJ1-2; D is perhaps TRBD1 (5 bases). Germline CDR1 and CDR2: KGHDR and SFDVKD. The CDR3 is made up of 13 amino acids. The ends were cut back, 1 base at V and 6 bases at J, with 8 bases in the middle. The CDR3 DNA is TGTGCCACCAGTGATTTCCCGGGGGATGGCTACACCTTC. Translating gives CATSDFPGDGYTF.

The genes are TRBV2 and TRBJ2-7; D is unresolved. CDR1 and CDR2 from the germline V gene are SNHLY and FYNNEI. V gave up 7 bases and J gave up 6 bases, with 13 bases separating them. The CDR3 extends over 12 amino acids. The CDR3 DNA sequence: TGTGCCAGCACCGACGATCTGGGCGAGCAGTACTTC. Translation: CASTDDLGEQYF.

Written as DNA, the CDR3 is TGTGCCAGCAGCCGACGATCCCCGAGAGATACGCAGTATTTT. Translation: CASSRRSPRDTQYF. This rearrangement joins TRBV9 to TRBJ2-3; D remains unclear. Trimming removed 4 bases at V and 5 bases at J, with 14 bases between. CDR1 and CDR2 (germline): SGDLS, YYNGEE. This CDR3 spans 14 amino acids.

The chain combines TRBV7-9 with TRBJ2-7; 8 bases are a match to TRBD1. The CDR3 is made up of 17 amino acids. CDR1 and CDR2 (germline): SEHNR, FQNEAQ (reference sequence). V gave up 0 bases and J gave up 4 bases; unmatched junction bases: 11. The CDR3 protein is CASSLAMTGARGYEQYF. The CDR3 DNA follows: TGTGCCAGCAGCTTAGCCATGACAGGGGCAAGGGGATACGAGCAGTACTTC.

The V call is TRBV7-9, the J call TRBJ2-1; possibly TRBD1 for D (6 bases). Trimming took off 4 bases at V and 0 bases at J, with 22 bases between the two ends. The CDR3 covers 19 residues. The V gene's germline CDR1 is SEHNR and CDR2 FQNEAQ (reference sequence). CDR3 sequence reads: CASSYPTGELTSSYNEQFF. As DNA, the CDR3 is TGTGCCAGCAGCTACCCGACAGGCGAACTGACGAGCTCCTACAATGAGCAGTTCTTC.

The chain recombines TRBV9 with TRBJ2-5; possibly TRBD1 or TRBD2 for D (5 bases each). V dropped 3 bases and J dropped 5 bases, with 14 bases sitting between them. The V gene's germline CDR1 is SGDLS and CDR2 YYNGEE. The CDR3 is 14 residues long. The CDR3 loop reads CASSEGSRWETQYF. Written as DNA, the CDR3 is TGTGCCAGCAGCGAGGGGAGTCGATGGGAGACCCAGTACTTC.

This chain joins TRBV7-9 and TRBJ1-2; 8 bases map to TRBD1. From germline, CDR1 is SEHNR and CDR2 FQNEAQ (reference sequence). The CDR3 covers 14 residues. V was clipped by 6 bases and J by 3 bases; unmatched bases: 6. The CDR3, as DNA: TGTGCCAGCAGGAAAGACAGGGGAGACTATGGCTACACCTTC. Translation: CASRKDRGDYGYTF.

The chain joins TRBV5-1 to TRBJ1-2; D call uncertain. Germline V gives CDR1 SGHRS, CDR2 YFSETQ. CDR3 length: 15 residues. Trimming pared 1 base from V and 0 bases from J, leaving 10 bases between. CDR3 protein: CASSLRTEANYGYTF. As DNA, the CDR3 is TGCGCCAGCAGCTTGCGGACTGAAGCTAACTATGGCTACACCTTC.